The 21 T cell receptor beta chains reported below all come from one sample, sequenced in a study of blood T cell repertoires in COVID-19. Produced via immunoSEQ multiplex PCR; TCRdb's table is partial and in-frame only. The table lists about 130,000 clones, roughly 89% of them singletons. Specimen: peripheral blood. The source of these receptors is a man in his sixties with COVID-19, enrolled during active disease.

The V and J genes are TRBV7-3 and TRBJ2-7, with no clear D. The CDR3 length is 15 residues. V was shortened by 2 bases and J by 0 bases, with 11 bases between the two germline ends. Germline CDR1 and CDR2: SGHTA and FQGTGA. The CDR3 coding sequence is TGTGCCAGCAGCTTATCTGCCCTGAGCTCCTACGAGCAGTACTTC. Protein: CASSLSALSSYEQYF.

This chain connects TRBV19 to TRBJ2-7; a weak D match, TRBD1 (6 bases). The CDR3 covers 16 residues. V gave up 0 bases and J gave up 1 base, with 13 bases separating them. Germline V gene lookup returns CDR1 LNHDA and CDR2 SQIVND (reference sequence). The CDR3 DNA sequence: TGTGCCAGTAGTATAGACCCAGGGGCCGCTTCCTACGAGCAGTACTTC. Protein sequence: CASSIDPGAASYEQYF. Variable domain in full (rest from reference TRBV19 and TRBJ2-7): DGGITQSPKYLFRKEGQNVTLSCEQNLNHDAMYWYRQDPGQGLRLIYYSQIVNDFQKGDIAEGYSVSREKKESFPLTVTSAQKNPTAFYLCASSIDPGAASYEQYFGPGTRLTVT.

In nucleotides, the CDR3 is TGTGCCTGGAGTGGTAGCCCTCCCCGGAGAGATACGCAGTATTTT. Its translation is CAWSGSPPRRDTQYF. The chain carries TRBV30 and TRBJ2-3; D is undetermined. The CDR3 is made up of 15 amino acids. Trimming pared 1 base from V and 5 bases from J, leaving 16 bases between. Germline loops: CDR1 GTSNPN, CDR2 SVGIG (reference sequence).

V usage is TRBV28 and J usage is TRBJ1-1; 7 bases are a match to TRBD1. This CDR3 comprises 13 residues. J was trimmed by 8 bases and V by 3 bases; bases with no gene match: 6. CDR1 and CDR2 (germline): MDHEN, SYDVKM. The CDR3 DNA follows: TGTGCCAGCAGTTTGGGGACAGCGGACGAAGCTTTCTTT. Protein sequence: CASSLGTADEAFF.

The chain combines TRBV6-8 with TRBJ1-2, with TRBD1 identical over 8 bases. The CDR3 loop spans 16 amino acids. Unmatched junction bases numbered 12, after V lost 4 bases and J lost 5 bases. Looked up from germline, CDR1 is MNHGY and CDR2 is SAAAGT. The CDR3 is CASSFPPDRGGYGYTF. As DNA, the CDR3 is TGTGCCAGCAGTTTTCCCCCCGACAGGGGTGGGTATGGCTACACCTTC.

The CDR3 region has the DNA TGTGCCAGCAGCGTAGGAGACACTAACTATGGCTACACCTTC. Residues: CASSVGDTNYGYTF. This chain links TRBV9 with TRBJ1-2; D is undetermined. Trimming cost V 0 bases and J 0 bases, with 6 bases left between them. This CDR3 contains 14 residues. The germline V gene has CDR1 SGDLS and CDR2 YYNGEE.

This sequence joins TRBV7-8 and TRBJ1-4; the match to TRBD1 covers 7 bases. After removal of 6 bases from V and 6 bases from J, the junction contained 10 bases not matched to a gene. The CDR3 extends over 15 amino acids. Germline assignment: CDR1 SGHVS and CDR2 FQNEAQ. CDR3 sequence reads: CASSLQGGAHEKLFF. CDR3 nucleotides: TGTGCCAGCAGTCTGCAGGGGGGAGCACATGAAAAACTGTTTTTT.

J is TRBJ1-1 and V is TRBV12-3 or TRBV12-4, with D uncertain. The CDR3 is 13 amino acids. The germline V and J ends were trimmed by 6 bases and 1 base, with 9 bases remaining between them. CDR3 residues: CASSRSGNTEAFF. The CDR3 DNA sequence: TGTGCCAGCAGCCGCTCGGGGAACACTGAAGCTTTCTTT.

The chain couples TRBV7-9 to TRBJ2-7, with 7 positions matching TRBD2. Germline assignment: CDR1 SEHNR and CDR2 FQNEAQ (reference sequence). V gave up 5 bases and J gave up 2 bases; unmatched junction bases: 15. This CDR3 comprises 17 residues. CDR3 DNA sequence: TGTGCCAGCAGCCCCTTCAACCCCGGCGGGGGTACCTACGAGCAGTACTTC. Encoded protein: CASSPFNPGGGTYEQYF.

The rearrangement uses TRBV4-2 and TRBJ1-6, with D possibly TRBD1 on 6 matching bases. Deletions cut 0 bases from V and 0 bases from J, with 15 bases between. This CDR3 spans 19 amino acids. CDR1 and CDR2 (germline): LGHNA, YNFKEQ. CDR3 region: CASSQDPPGTSSYNSPLHF. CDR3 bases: TGTGCCAGCAGCCAAGATCCCCCAGGGACAAGCTCCTATAATTCACCCCTCCACTTT.

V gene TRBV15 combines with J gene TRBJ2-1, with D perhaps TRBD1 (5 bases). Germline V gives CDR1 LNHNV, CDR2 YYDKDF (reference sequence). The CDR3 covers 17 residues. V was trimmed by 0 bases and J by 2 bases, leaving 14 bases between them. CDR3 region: CATSRESAGRTYNEQFF. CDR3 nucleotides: TGTGCCACCAGCAGAGAATCGGCAGGGCGGACCTACAATGAGCAGTTCTTC.

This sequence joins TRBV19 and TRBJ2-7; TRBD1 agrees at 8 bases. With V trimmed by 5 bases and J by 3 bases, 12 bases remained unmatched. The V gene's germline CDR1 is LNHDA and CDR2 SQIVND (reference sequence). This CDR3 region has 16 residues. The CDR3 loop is CASSPPSGTGLYEQYF. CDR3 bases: TGTGCCAGTAGTCCCCCCTCTGGGACAGGCCTCTACGAGCAGTACTTC.

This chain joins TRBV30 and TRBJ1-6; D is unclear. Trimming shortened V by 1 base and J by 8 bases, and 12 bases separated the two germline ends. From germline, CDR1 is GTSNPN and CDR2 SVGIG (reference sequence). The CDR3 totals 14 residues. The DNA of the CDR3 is TGTGCCTGGAGTGGAGGGCATAGGGATTCACCCCTCCACTTT. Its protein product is CAWSGGHRDSPLHF. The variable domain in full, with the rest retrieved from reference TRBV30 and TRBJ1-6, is SQTIHQWPATLVQPVGSPLSLECTVEGTSNPNLYWYRQAAGRGLQLLFYSVGIGQISSEVPQNLSASRPQDRQFILSSKKLLLSDSGFYLCAWSGGHRDSPLHFGNGTRLTVT.

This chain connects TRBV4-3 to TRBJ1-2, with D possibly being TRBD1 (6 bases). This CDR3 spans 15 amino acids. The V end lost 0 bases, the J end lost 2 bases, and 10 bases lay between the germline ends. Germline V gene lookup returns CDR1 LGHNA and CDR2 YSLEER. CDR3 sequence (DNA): TGCGCCAGCAGCCAAGATCGAGGACAGAACTATGGCTACACCTTC. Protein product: CASSQDRGQNYGYTF.

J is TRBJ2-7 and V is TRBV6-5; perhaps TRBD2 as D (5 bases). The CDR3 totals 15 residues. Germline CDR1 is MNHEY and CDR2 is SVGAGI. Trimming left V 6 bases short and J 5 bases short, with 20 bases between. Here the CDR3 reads CASRVEGGRPNEQYF. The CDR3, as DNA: TGTGCCAGCAGGGTCGAGGGTGGACGACCCAACGAGCAGTACTTC.

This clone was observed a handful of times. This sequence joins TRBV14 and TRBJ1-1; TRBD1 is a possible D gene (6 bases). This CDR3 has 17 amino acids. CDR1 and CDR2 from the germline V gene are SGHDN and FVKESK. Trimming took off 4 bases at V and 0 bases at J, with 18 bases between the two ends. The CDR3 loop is CASSPWTATFMNTEAFF. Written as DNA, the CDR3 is TGTGCCAGCAGCCCCTGGACAGCGACCTTTATGAACACTGAAGCTTTCTTT.

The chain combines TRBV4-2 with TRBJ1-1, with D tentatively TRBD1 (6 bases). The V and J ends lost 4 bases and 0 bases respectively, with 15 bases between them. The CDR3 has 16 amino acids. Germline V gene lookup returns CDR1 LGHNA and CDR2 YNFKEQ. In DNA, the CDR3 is TGTGCCAGCAGCCCGGGGAACGGACAGCTGAACACTGAAGCTTTCTTT. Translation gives CASSPGNGQLNTEAFF.

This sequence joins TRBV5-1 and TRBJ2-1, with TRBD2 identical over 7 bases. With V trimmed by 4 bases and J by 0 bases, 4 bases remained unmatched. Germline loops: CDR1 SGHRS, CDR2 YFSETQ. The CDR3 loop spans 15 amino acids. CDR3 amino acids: CASSTGTNSYNEQFF. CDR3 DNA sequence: TGCGCCAGCAGCACCGGGACTAACTCCTACAATGAGCAGTTCTTC.

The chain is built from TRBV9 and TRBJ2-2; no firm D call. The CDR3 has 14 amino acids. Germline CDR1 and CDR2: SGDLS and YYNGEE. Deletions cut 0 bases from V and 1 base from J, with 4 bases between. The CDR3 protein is CASSVARNTGELFF. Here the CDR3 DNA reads TGTGCCAGCAGCGTAGCCAGGAACACCGGGGAGCTGTTTTTT.

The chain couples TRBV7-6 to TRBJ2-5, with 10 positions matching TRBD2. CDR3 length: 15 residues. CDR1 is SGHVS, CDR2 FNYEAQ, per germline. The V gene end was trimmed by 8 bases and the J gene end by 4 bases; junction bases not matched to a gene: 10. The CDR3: CASLQAGGPRETQYF. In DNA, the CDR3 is TGTGCCAGCCTCCAAGCGGGGGGGCCGCGAGAGACCCAGTACTTC.

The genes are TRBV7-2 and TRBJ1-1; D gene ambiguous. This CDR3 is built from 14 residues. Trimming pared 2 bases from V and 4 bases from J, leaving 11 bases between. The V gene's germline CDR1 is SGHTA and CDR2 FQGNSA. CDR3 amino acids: CASSLRGGITEAFF. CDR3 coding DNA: TGTGCCAGCAGCTTACGGGGAGGGATCACTGAAGCTTTCTTT. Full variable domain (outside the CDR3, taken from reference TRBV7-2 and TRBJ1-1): GAGVSQSPSNKVTEKGKDVELRCDPISGHTALYWYRQSLGQGLEFLIYFQGNSAPDKSGLPSDRFSAERTGGSVSTLTIQRTQQEDSAVYLCASSLRGGITEAFFGQGTRLTVV.